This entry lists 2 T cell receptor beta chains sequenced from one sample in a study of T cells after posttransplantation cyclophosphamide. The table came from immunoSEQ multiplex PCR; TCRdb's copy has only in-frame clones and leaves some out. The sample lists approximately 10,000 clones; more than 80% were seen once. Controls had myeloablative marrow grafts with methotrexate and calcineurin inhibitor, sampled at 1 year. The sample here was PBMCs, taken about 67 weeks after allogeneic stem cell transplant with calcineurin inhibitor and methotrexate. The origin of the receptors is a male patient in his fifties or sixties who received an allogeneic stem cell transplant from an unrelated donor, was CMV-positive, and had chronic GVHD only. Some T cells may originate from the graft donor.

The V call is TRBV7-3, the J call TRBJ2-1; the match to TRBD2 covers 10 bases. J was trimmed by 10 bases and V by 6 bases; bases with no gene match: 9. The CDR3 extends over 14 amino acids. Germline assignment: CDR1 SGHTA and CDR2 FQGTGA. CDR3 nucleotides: TGTGCCAGCAGTTTAGCGGGAGGAGACAGCGAGCAGTTCTTC. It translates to CASSLAGGDSEQFF.

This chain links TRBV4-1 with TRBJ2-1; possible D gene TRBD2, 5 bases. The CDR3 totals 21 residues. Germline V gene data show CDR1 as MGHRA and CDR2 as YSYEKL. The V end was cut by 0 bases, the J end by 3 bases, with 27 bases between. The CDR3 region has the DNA TGCGCCAGCAGCCAAGATCGCTTGAGCTCGAGACTAAAAGGACGCTACAATGAGCAGTTCTTC. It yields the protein CASSQDRLSSRLKGRYNEQFF.